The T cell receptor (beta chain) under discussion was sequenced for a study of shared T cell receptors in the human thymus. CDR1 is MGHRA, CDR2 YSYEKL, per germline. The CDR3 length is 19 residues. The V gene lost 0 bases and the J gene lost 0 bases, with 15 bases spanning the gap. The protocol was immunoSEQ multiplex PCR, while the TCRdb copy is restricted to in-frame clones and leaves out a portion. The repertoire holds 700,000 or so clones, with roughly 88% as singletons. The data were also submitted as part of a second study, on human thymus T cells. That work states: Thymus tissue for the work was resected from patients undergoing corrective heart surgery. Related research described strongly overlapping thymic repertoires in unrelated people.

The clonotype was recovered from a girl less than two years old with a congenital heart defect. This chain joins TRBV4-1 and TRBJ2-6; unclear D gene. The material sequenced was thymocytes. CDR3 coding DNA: TGCGCCAGCAGCCAAGAGGTTGTGAGACTGAGCTCTGGGGCCAACGTCCTGACTTTC. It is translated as CASSQEVVRLSSGANVLTF.